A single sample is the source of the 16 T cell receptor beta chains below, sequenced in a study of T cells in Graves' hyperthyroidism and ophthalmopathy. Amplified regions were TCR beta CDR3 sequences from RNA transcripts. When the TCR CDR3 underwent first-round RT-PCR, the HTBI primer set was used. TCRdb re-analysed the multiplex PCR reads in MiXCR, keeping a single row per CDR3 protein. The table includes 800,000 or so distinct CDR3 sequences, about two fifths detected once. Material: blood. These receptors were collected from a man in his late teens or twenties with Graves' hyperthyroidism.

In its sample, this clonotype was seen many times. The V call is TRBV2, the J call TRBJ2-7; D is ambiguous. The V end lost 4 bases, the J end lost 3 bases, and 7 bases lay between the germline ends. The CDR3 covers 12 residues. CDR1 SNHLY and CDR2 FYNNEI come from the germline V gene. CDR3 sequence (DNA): TGTGCCAGCAGTGTGGTCAGCTACGAGCAGTACTTC. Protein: CASSVVSYEQYF.

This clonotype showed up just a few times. The CDR3 protein is CASSQEIGAKETQYF. CDR3 DNA sequence: TGTGCCAGCAGCCAAGAGATCGGGGCCAAGGAGACCCAGTACTTC. V gene TRBV7-8 combines with J gene TRBJ2-5; D possibly uses TRBD1 or TRBD2 (5 bases each). The CDR3 extends over 15 amino acids. Deletions cut 5 bases from V and 5 bases from J, with 18 bases between. CDR1 is SGHVS, CDR2 FQNEAQ, per germline.

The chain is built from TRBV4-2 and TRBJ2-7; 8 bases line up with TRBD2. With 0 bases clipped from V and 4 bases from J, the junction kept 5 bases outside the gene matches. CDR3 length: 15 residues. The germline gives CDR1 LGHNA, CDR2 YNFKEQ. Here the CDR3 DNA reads TGTGCCAGCAGCCAAGATACCGCTAGCGGGTACGAGCAGTACTTC. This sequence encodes CASSQDTASGYEQYF.

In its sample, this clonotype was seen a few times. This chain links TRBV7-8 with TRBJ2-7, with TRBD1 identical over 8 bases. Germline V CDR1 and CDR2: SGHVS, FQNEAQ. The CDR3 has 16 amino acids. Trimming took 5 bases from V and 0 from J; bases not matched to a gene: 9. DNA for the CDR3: TGTGCCAGCAGCATCACCGGGACAGGCATCTCCTACGAGCAGTACTTC. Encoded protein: CASSITGTGISYEQYF.

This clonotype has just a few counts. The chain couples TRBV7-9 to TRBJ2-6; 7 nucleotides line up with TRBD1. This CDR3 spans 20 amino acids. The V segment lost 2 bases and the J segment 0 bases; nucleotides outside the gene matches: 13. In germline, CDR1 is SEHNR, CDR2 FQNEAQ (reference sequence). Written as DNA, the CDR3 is TGTGCCAGCAGCTTAATAGGCCACGGCAGGGGGAACTCTGGGGCCAACGTCCTGACTTTC. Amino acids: CASSLIGHGRGNSGANVLTF.

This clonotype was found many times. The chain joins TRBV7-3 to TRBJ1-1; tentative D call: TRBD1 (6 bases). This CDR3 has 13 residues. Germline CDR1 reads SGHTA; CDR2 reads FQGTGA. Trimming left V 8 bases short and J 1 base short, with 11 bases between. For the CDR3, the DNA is TGTGCCAGCCAAAGGACAGCGAACACTGAAGCTTTCTTT. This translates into CASQRTANTEAFF. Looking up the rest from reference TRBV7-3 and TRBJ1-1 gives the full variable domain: GAGVSQTPSNKVTEKGKYVELRCDPISGHTALYWYRQSLGQGPEFLIYFQGTGAADDSGLPNDRFFAVRPEGSVSTLKIQRTERGDSAVYLCASQRTANTEAFFGQGTRLTVV.

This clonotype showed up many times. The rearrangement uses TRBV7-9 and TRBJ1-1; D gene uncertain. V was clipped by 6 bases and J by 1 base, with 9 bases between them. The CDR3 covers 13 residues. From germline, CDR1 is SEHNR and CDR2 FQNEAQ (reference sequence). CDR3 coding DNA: TGTGCCAGCAGTTTACAGTCGAACACTGAAGCTTTCTTT. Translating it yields CASSLQSNTEAFF.

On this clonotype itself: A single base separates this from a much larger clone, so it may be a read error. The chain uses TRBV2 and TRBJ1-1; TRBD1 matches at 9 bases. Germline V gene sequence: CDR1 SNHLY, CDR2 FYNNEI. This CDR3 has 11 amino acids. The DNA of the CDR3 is TGTGCCGGCAGTAGTGACAGGGGGGCTTTCTTT. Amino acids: CAGSSDRGAFF.

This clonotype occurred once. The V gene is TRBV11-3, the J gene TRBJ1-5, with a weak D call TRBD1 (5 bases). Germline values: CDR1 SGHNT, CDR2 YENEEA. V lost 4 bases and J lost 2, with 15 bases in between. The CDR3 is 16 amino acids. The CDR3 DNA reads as TGTGCCAGCAGCTGGTCTCGGGACGGACGCAATCAGCCCCAGCATTTT. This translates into CASSWSRDGRNQPQHF.

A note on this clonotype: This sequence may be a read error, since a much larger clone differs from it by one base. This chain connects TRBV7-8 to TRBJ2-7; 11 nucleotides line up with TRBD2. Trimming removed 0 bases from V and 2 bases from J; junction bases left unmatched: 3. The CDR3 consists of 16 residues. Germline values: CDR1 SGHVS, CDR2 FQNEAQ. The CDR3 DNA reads TGTGCCAGCAGCTTAGCGCCGGGACTAGCGGCCTACGAGCAGTACTTC. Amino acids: CASSLAPGLAAYEQYF.

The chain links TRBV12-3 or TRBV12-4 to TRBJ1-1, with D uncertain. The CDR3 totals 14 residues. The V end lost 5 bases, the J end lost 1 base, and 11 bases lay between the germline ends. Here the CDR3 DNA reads TGTGCCAGCAGTGGTCTATACCGGAACACTGAAGCTTTCTTT. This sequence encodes CASSGLYRNTEAFF.

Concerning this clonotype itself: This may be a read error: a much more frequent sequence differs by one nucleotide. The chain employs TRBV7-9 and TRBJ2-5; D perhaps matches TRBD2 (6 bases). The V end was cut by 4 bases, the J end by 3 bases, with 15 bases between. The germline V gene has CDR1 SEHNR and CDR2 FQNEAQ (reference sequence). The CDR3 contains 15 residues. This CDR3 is CASSSARGGKETQYF. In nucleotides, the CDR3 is TGTGCCAGCAGCTCGGCTAGGGGAGGAAAAGAGACCCAGTACTTC.

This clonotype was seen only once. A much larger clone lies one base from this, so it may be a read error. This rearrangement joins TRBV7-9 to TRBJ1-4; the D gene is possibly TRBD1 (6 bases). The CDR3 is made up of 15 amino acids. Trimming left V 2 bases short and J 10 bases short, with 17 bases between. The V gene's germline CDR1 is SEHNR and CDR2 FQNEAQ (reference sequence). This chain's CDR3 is CASSLRGAGPGKLFF. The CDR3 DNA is TGTGCCAGCAGCTTACGGGGGGCCGGACCTGGAAAACTGTTTTTT.

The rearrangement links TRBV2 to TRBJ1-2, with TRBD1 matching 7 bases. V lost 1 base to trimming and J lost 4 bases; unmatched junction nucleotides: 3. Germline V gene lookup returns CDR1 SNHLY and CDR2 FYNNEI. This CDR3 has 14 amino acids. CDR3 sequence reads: CASSEEGASYGYTF. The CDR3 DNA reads TGTGCCAGCAGTGAAGAGGGGGCGTCCTATGGCTACACCTTC.

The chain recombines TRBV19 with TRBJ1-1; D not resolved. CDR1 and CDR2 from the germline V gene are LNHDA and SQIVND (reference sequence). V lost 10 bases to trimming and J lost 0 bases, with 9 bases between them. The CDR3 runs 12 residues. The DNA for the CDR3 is TGTGCCAAGGGTGGGTTGAACACTGAAGCTTTCTTT. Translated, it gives CAKGGLNTEAFF.

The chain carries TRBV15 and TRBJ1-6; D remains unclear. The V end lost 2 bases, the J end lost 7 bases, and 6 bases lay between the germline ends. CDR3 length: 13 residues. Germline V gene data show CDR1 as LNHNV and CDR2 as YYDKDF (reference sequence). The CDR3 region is CATSRQVNSPLHF. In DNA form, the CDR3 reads TGTGCCACCAGCAGACAGGTAAATTCACCCCTCCACTTT. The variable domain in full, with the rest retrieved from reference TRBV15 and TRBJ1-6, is DAMVIQNPRYQVTQFGKPVTLSCSQTLNHNVMYWYQQKSSQAPKLLFHYYDKDFNNEADTPDNFQSRRPNTSFCFLDIRSPGLGDTAMYLCATSRQVNSPLHFGNGTRLTVT.